Shown below are 10 T cell receptor beta chains from a single sample sequenced in a study of blood T cells in healthy people across ages. A second PCR of roughly 7 to 11 cycles used a sample-barcoded 5' primer and a J-beta primer mix. MiXCR, applied by TCRdb to the 5' RACE reads, yields one record per CDR3 protein. The table has around 1,500,000 distinct CDR3 sequences, 28% seen once. Sample: blood. The receptors were gathered from a woman aged 25 to 39 in good health.

In this sample, this clonotype turned up a few times. V gene TRBV24-1 combines with J gene TRBJ2-1; D is possibly TRBD1 or TRBD2 (5 bases each). The J call is in doubt because the DNA end fits TRBJ2-7 better. Germline CDR1 reads KGHDR; CDR2 reads SFDVKD. The CDR3 spans 14 residues. The DNA of the CDR3 is TGTGCCACGTCTTCTCGGGGCTCCTACAATGAGCAGTACTTC. Translation: CATSSRGSYNEQYF.

This chain joins TRBV7-2 and TRBJ2-1; D not certain. V dropped 5 bases and J dropped 6 bases, with 11 bases sitting between them. In germline, CDR1 is SGHTA, CDR2 FQGNSA. The CDR3 is 13 residues long. CDR3 sequence reads: CASSLELGNEQFF. CDR3 DNA sequence: TGTGCCAGCAGCCTTGAGCTAGGCAATGAGCAGTTCTTC.

The genes are TRBV29-1 and TRBJ2-7, with D maybe TRBD1 (6 bases). V lost 8 bases and J 4 bases, leaving 18 bases between the germline ends. The CDR3 length is 13 residues. Germline CDR1 and CDR2: SQVTM and ANQGSEA. In DNA, the CDR3 is TGCAGCACCCGGACAGTAGATTCGTACGAGCAGTACTTC. Translation gives CSTRTVDSYEQYF.

In this sample, this clonotype turned up many times. The V and J genes are TRBV7-7 and TRBJ2-5; D gene unclear. CDR1 is SSHAT, CDR2 FNYEAQ, per germline (reference sequence). Deletions cut 0 bases from V and 5 bases from J, with 10 bases between. This CDR3 is built from 14 residues. DNA for the CDR3: TGTGCCAGCAGCTTAGCGGGTATGATGGAGACCCAGTACTTC. Its protein is CASSLAGMMETQYF.

The chain combines TRBV5-1 with TRBJ2-3, with a tentative D call TRBD2 (8 bases). V lost 4 bases to trimming and J lost 4 bases, with 16 bases between them. CDR1 and CDR2 from the germline V gene are SGHRS and YFSETQ. The CDR3 runs 15 residues. The CDR3 DNA follows: TGCGCCAGCAGCCCGGGACAGACTAGCGCAGATACGCAGTATTTT. Protein product: CASSPGQTSADTQYF.

This clonotype was seen at least ten times. The J gene is TRBJ2-7, the V gene TRBV12-3 or TRBV12-4; no firm D call. This CDR3 region has 13 residues. The V and J ends lost 5 bases and 2 bases respectively, with 10 bases between them. The CDR3 coding sequence is TGTGCCAGCAGTCTGACGGGCACCTACGAGCAGTACTTC. Amino acids: CASSLTGTYEQYF.

This clonotype was seen once. The conserved final phenylalanine or tryptophan is absent from the CDR3, which likely points to a read error. This chain joins TRBV20-1 and TRBJ1-2; possibly TRBD1 for D (6 bases). V lost 4 bases and J 3 bases, leaving 12 bases between the germline ends. CDR3 size: 13 residues. The V gene's germline CDR1 is DFQATT and CDR2 SNEGSKA (reference sequence). CDR3: CSATDRPDYGYTC. The CDR3 DNA is TGCAGTGCTACTGACAGGCCTGACTATGGCTACACCTGC.

This clonotype turned up a few times. The J gene is TRBJ2-1, the V gene TRBV19; the D call may be TRBD1 or TRBD2 (5 bases each). This CDR3 is built from 19 residues. Looked up from germline, CDR1 is LNHDA and CDR2 is SQIVND (reference sequence). Trimming removed 1 base at V and 1 base at J, with 20 bases between. The CDR3 loop is CASSIVPGQKVGSYNEQFF. The CDR3 DNA follows: TGTGCCAGTAGTATAGTCCCGGGGCAGAAAGTGGGTTCCTACAATGAGCAGTTCTTC.

Many counts were recorded for this clonotype. DNA for the CDR3: TGCAGTGCTAGAAAGCCCCTTCCCCCCACTACTAGCGGGAGTTTTGTCTTCCCCTACGAGCAGTACTTC. Protein product: CSARKPLPPTTSGSFVFPYEQYF. The chain carries TRBV20-1 and TRBJ2-7; 11 bases line up with TRBD2. CDR1 and CDR2 from the germline V gene are DFQATT and SNEGSKA (reference sequence). Trimming at V came to 2 bases and at J to 2 bases, leaving 29 bases not matched to a gene. The CDR3 spans 23 residues.

As regards this clonotype: This may stem from a read error, because a much larger clone lies one nucleotide away. J is TRBJ2-5 and V is TRBV11-1; D ambiguous. The CDR3 has 11 amino acids. Germline V gene lookup returns CDR1 SGHAT and CDR2 FQDESV (reference sequence). V gave up 4 bases and J gave up 9 bases, with 9 bases separating them. Written as DNA, the CDR3 is TGTGCCAGCAGCTCGATAGGGCCCCAGTACTTC. It translates to CASSSIGPQYF.